The TCR beta chain under discussion was sequenced for a study of blood T cell repertoires in COVID-19. Looking at the study overall: Researchers got acute and convalescent COVID-19 samples from the United States, Italy and Spain. The cDNA or gDNA used as material had been derived from T cells, B-cell-depleted T cells, or PBMCs.

The authors' processing: It was from reference gene primer amplification that nucleated cell counts were estimated. Some clones are missing from TCRdb's copy, which holds only in-frame ones; the method was immunoSEQ multiplex PCR. V, J and clone size derive from that table, while D and trimming were established from the DNA sequence. The table records about 670,000 clones, 85% to 90% of them present only once. Per the germline V gene, CDR1 is MNHNS and CDR2 is SASEGT. Trimming took 4 bases from V and 2 from J; bases not matched to a gene: 8. CDR3 length: 17 amino acids. The chain is built from TRBV6-1 and TRBJ1-2, with 12 bases that match TRBD1. This sequence was found in a woman aged 18-29 years with acute or convalescent COVID-19. Sequenced: peripheral blood. CDR3 bases: TGTGCCAGCAGTGTACCGGGACAGGGGGCTTCGAACTATGGCTACACCTTC. Its protein product is CASSVPGQGASNYGYTF.